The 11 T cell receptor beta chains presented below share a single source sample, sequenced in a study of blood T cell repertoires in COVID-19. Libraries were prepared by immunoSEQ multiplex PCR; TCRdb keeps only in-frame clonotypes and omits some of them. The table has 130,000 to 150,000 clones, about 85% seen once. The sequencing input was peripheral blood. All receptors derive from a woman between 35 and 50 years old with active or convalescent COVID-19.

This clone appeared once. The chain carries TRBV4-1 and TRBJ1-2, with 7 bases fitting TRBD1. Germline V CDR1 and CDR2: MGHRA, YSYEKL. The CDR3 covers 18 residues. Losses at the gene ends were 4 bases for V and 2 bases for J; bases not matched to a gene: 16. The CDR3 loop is CASSLSPSTGTANYGYTF. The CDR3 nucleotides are TGCGCCAGCAGCCTTAGCCCTTCGACCGGGACAGCGAACTATGGCTACACCTTC.

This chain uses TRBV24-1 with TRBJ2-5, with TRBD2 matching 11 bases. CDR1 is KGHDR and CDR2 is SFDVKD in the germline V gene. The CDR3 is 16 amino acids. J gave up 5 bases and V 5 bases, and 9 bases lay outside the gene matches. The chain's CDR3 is CATSGASGRLRETQYF. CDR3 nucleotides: TGTGCCACCAGTGGAGCTAGCGGGAGGCTTCGGGAGACCCAGTACTTC.

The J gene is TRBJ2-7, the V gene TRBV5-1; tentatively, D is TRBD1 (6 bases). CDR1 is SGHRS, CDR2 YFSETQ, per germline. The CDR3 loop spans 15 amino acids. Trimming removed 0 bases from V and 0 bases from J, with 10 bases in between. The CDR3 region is CASSLGGTNSYEQYF. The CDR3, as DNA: TGCGCCAGCAGCTTGGGGGGGACAAACTCCTACGAGCAGTACTTC.

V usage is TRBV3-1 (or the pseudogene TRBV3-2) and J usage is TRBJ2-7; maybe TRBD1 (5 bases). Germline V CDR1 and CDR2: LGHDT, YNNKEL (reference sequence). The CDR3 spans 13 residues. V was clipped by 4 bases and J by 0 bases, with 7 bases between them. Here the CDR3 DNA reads TGTGCCAGCAGCCGGACACGCTCCTACGAGCAGTACTTC. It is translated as CASSRTRSYEQYF.

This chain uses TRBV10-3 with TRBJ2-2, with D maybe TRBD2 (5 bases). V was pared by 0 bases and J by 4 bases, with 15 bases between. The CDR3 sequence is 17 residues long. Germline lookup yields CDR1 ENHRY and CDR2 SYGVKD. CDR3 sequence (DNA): TGTGCCATCAGTGAGTCTGGTTCTAGCCTCCGCACCGGGGAGCTGTTTTTT. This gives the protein CAISESGSSLRTGELFF.

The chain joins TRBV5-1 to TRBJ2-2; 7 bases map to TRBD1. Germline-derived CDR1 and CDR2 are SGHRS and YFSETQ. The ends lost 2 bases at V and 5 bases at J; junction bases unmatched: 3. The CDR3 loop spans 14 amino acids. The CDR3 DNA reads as TGCGCCAGCAGCTTCCGACAGGGAACCGGGGAGCTGTTTTTT. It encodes CASSFRQGTGELFF.

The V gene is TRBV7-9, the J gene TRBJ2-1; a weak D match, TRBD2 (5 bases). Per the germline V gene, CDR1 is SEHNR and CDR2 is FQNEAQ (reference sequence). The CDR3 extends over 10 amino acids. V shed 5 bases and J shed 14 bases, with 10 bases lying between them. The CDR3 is CASSPERKFF. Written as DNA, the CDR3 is TGTGCCAGCAGCCCCGAGCGGAAGTTCTTC.

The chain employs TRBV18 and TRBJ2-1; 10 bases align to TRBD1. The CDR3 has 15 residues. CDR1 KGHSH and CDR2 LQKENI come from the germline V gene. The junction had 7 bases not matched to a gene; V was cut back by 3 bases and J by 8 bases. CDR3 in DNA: TGTGCCAGCTCACCCGGGACAGGGGTAGTCTATGAGCAGTTCTTC. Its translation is CASSPGTGVVYEQFF. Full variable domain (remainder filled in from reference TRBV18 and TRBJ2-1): NAGVMQNPRHLVRRRGQEARLRCSPMKGHSHVYWYRQLPEEGLKFMVYLQKENIIDESGMPKERFSAEFPKEGPSILRIQQVVRGDSAAYFCASSPGTGVVYEQFFGPGTRLTVL.

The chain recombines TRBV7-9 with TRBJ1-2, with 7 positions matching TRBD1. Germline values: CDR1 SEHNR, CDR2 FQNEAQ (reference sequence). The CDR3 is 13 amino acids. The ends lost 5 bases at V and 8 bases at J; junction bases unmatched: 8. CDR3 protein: CASSRQGDHGYTF. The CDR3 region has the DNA TGTGCCAGCAGCCGACAGGGTGACCACGGCTACACCTTC. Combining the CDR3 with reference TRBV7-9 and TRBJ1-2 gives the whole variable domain DTGVSQNPRHKITKRGQNVTFRCDPISEHNRLYWYRQTLGQGPEFLTYFQNEAQLEKSRLLSDRFSAERPKGSFSTLEIQRTEQGDSAMYLCASSRQGDHGYTFGSGTRLTVV.

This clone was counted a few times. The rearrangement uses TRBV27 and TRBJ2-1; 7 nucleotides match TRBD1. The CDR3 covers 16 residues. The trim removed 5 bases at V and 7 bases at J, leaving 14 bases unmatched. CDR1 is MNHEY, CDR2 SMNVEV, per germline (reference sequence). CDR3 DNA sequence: TGTGCCAGCAGTCTTCGGGACAGACGGTACGGGAATGAGCAGTTCTTC. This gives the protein CASSLRDRRYGNEQFF.

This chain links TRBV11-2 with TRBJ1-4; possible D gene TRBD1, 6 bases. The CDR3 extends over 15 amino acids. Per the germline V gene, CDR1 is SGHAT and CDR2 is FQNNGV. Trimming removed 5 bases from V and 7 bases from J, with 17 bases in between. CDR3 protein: CASSLGGGIGEKLFF. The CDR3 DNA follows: TGTGCCAGCAGCCTAGGGGGGGGCATTGGTGAAAAACTGTTTTTT. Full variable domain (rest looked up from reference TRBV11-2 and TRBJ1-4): EAGVAQSPRYKIIEKRQSVAFWCNPISGHATLYWYQQILGQGPKLLIQFQNNGVVDDSQLPKDRFSAERLKGVDSTLKIQPAKLEDSAVYLCASSLGGGIGEKLFFGSGTQLSVL.